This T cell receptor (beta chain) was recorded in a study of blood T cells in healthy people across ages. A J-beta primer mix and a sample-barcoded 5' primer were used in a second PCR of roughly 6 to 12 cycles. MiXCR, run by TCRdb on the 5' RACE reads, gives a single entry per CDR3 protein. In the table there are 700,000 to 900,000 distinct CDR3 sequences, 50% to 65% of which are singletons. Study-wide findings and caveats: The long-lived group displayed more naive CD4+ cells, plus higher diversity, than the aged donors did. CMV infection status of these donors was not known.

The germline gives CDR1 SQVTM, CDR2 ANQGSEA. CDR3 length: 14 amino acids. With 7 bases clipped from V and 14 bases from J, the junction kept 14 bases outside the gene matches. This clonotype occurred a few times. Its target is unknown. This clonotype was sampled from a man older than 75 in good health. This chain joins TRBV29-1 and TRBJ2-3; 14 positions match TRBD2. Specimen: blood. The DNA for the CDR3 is TGCAGCGGGGGACTAGCGGGAGAGTTAGGATACGCGTATTTT. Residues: CSGGLAGELGYAYF.